The present T cell receptor (beta chain) was sequenced within a study of cytomegalovirus exposure and HLA in healthy donors. Overall study: Genetic ancestry analysis placed more than 80% of the roughly 400 donors that were genotyped in the Caucasian-associated cluster.

Germline-derived CDR1 and CDR2 are GTSNPN and SVGIG (reference sequence). CDR3 size: 15 residues. V gave up 0 bases and J gave up 6 bases, with 14 bases separating them. With 60 Vbeta and 13 Jbeta primers, the PCR was carried out. Repertoires were generated with immunoSEQ multiplex PCR, while TCRdb's copy carries only in-frame clones and drops some. There are some 98,000 clones in the sample; roughly 9.4% occur only once, and just over 5% lies in the top ten. The clonotype was recovered from a man in his forties or fifties in good health and CMV-seropositive. The V and J genes are TRBV30 and TRBJ2-2; the D is unclear. Input material: PBMCs. In DNA form, the CDR3 reads TGTGCCTGGAGTGTACCCAGTCAGCAGGCCGGGGAGCTGTTTTTT. Its translation: CAWSVPSQQAGELFF.